This TCR beta chain was sequenced during a study of shared clonotypes between healthy human individuals. Here immunoSEQ multiplex PCR was the method, and the copy in TCRdb shows in-frame clones only, minus some. There are about 2,100,000 clones in the sample; 90% to 95% occur only once, and under 2% lies in the top ten. This clone was recorded once. CDR3 length equals 16 residues. The germline gives CDR1 MNHNS, CDR2 SASEGT. Trimming took off 3 bases at V and 0 bases at J, with 15 bases between the two ends. In the naive CD8 group, cells lacked CD45RO and were positively selected for CCR7, so terminally differentiated effector memory CD45RA+ cells were left out. Each of the donors was a healthy adult who was HIV-negative and had not had a recent acute infection or vaccination.

Sequencing was done on a sample of naive CD8+ T cells from PBMCs. The chain uses TRBV6-1 and TRBJ2-7; the D gene is possibly TRBD1 (6 bases). The TCR originated in a man aged 18 to 29 in good health. Some clones in this sample may be carry-over from other donors' samples. The CDR3 here is CASSDIRTGFSYEQYF. CDR3 sequence (DNA): TGTGCCAGCAGTGACATACGAACAGGGTTCTCCTACGAGCAGTACTTC.